The 8 T cell receptor beta chains reported below all come from one sample, sequenced in a study of blood T cell repertoires in COVID-19. The repertoire was sequenced with immunoSEQ multiplex PCR; TCRdb's copy has only in-frame clones and lacks some. Seen here are fewer than 200,000 clones, about 85% observed once, and the top ten hold around 24%. Sequencing input: peripheral blood. The origin of the receptors is a man aged 55 to 69 with acute or convalescent COVID-19.

The chain recombines TRBV27 with TRBJ1-5, with D unclear. V lost 3 bases and J lost 3, with 9 bases in between. This CDR3 has 14 residues. Per germline, CDR1 MNHEY and CDR2 SMNVEV (reference sequence). The CDR3 region has the DNA TGTGCCAGCAGTTTTGGCCAGGACAATCAGCCCCAGCATTTT. It specifies CASSFGQDNQPQHF.

The V gene is TRBV3-1 (or the pseudogene TRBV3-2), the J gene TRBJ2-6; no clear D gene. Germline assignment: CDR1 LGHDT and CDR2 YNNKEL (reference sequence). V lost 1 base, J lost 0 bases, and 4 bases lay in between. This CDR3 has 15 residues. The chain's CDR3 is CASSQVSSGANVLTF. For the CDR3, the DNA is TGTGCCAGCAGCCAAGTGAGCTCTGGGGCCAACGTCCTGACTTTC.

V is TRBV7-3 and J is TRBJ2-6; TRBD1 agrees at 7 bases. The germline V gene encodes CDR1 SGHTA and CDR2 FQGTGA. The CDR3 sequence is 16 residues long. The junction had 6 bases not matched to a gene; V was cut back by 5 bases and J by 2 bases. CDR3 DNA sequence: TGTGCCAGCAGCAGGACAGGCCCCGCTGGGGCCAACGTCCTGACTTTC. Translation gives CASSRTGPAGANVLTF.

The rearrangement joins TRBV11-3 to TRBJ2-7; TRBD1 matches at 7 bases. Germline loops: CDR1 SGHNT, CDR2 YENEEA. The CDR3 has 13 amino acids. Trimming cost V 4 bases and J 2 bases; bases outside gene matches: 2. The CDR3 region is CASSWDRTYEQYF. In nucleotides, the CDR3 is TGTGCCAGCAGCTGGGACAGAACCTACGAGCAGTACTTC.

This clone was picked up one time. This chain links TRBV30 with TRBJ1-2, with D perhaps matching TRBD1 (5 bases). Germline assignment: CDR1 GTSNPN and CDR2 SVGIG (reference sequence). V gave up 3 bases and J gave up 4 bases, with 21 bases separating them. This CDR3 contains 16 residues. CDR3 loop: CAWRGGSLRQVYGYTF. In DNA, the CDR3 is TGTGCCTGGAGGGGGGGATCCCTTCGCCAGGTCTATGGCTACACCTTC.

CDR3 protein: CASSRTGSFYGYTF. The CDR3 DNA reads as TGTGCCAGTAGTAGAACAGGGAGCTTCTATGGCTACACCTTC. J is TRBJ1-2 and V is TRBV19, with a weak D call TRBD1 (6 bases). This CDR3 is 14 amino acids long. Germline CDR1 reads LNHDA; CDR2 reads SQIVND (reference sequence). Trimming took off 4 bases at V and 4 bases at J, with 13 bases between the two ends.

CDR3 DNA sequence: TGTGCCACCAGCTTTAAGGGGGATCAGCCCCAGCATTTT. This encodes CATSFKGDQPQHF. The rearrangement links TRBV24-1 to TRBJ1-5; the D gene is possibly TRBD1 (6 bases). Per germline, CDR1 KGHDR and CDR2 SFDVKD. V dropped 7 bases and J dropped 5 bases, with 11 bases sitting between them. This CDR3 has 13 residues.

This chain connects TRBV19 to TRBJ1-5, with 7 positions matching TRBD1. Germline values: CDR1 LNHDA, CDR2 SQIVND (reference sequence). The CDR3 totals 16 residues. The V segment lost 3 bases and the J segment 0 bases; nucleotides outside the gene matches: 5. The CDR3 nucleotides are TGTGCCAGTAGTATGCAGACAGGGTATAGCAATCAGCCCCAGCATTTT. It is translated as CASSMQTGYSNQPQHF.